The 3 T cell receptor beta chains below were found in one sample sequenced in a study of shared clonotypes between healthy human individuals (dated by TCRdb to 2019 to 2021). For the CD8 naive samples, CD45RO-negative cells were positively selected for CCR7, yielding a CD45RA+CCR7+ population from which TemRA cells were excluded. Library generation was performed with the immunoSEQ multiplex PCR assay. TCRdb limited this immuneACCESS table to in-frame rearrangements with V and J called. A share of clones is missing; checked studies link under half to unresolved V genes, and the rest is unexplained. This sample holds about 2.1 million clones; roughly 93% were observed only once. The ten largest clones capture about 1.7% of the sample. Sequenced: naive CD8+ T cells from PBMCs. The cell subset or site label, read with the paper, signifies: CD45RA+CCR7+. These receptors all stem from a man between 18 and 29 years old in good health. Some clones in this sample may be carry-over from other donors' samples.

The V gene is TRBV9, the J gene TRBJ2-7; D possibly uses TRBD1 or TRBD2 (5 bases each). CDR1 is SGDLS, CDR2 YYNGEE, per germline. The V gene lost 2 bases and the J gene lost 1 base, with 13 bases spanning the gap. This CDR3 comprises 15 residues. The CDR3 nucleotides read TGTGCCAGCAGCGTCTCGGAAGGGACGTCCTACGAGCAGTACTTC. It specifies CASSVSEGTSYEQYF.

The rearrangement uses TRBV27 and TRBJ2-3, with 11 bases that match TRBD2. The CDR3 covers 16 residues. V dropped 4 bases and J dropped 1; count of bases not matched to a gene: 4. CDR1 is MNHEY and CDR2 is SMNVEV in the germline V gene (reference sequence). CDR3 sequence: CASSSIAGGGTDTQYF. In nucleotides, the CDR3 is TGTGCCAGCAGTTCGATAGCGGGAGGGGGCACAGATACGCAGTATTTT.

This sequence joins TRBV7-9 and TRBJ2-7; D gene uncertain. The germline CDR1 and CDR2 sequences are SEHNR and FQNEAQ (reference sequence). This CDR3 spans 12 amino acids. The V end lost 5 bases, the J end lost 3 bases, and 8 bases lay between the germline ends. As DNA, the CDR3 is TGTGCCAGCAGCGCCCGTATCTACGAGCAGTACTTC. Protein product: CASSARIYEQYF.